Shown below are 15 T cell receptor beta chains from a single sample sequenced in a study of blood T cell repertoires in COVID-19. Only in-frame clones appear in the TCRdb table, and some are missing; sequencing was by immunoSEQ multiplex PCR. The sample lists 150,000 to 200,000 clones, approximately 80% occurring once. Sequencing used peripheral blood. These receptors originate from a human donor in a cohort sampled during active COVID-19.

The chain's CDR3 is CASGRGDEQFF. The CDR3 DNA follows: TGTGCCAGCGGCAGGGGCGATGAGCAGTTCTTC. This chain joins TRBV7-9 and TRBJ2-1, with TRBD1 as a possible D gene (6 bases). V lost 8 bases, J lost 8 bases, and 10 bases lay in between. The CDR3 length is 11 residues. CDR1 is SEHNR and CDR2 is FQNEAQ in the germline V gene (reference sequence). The variable domain in full, with the rest retrieved from reference TRBV7-9 and TRBJ2-1, is DTGVSQNPRHKITKRGQNVTFRCDPISEHNRLYWYRQTLGQGPEFLTYFQNEAQLEKSRLLSDRFSAERPKGSFSTLEIQRTEQGDSAMYLCASGRGDEQFFGPGTRLTVL.

The chain joins TRBV7-9 to TRBJ2-1, with TRBD2 matching over 8 bases. The V and J ends lost 2 bases and 5 bases, in that order; junction bases with no gene match: 14. The CDR3 is made up of 18 amino acids. CDR1 is SEHNR, CDR2 FQNEAQ, per germline (reference sequence). CDR3 in DNA: TGTGCCAGCAGCTTAATCCCGCGCGGGACTAGAAGGCACAATGAGCAGTTCTTC. It translates to CASSLIPRGTRRHNEQFF.

This clone showed up just once. This chain uses TRBV7-2 with TRBJ1-2, with 7 bases fitting TRBD1. Trimming took 6 bases from V and 3 from J; bases not matched to a gene: 4. The CDR3 covers 13 residues. CDR1 and CDR2 (germline): SGHTA, FQGNSA. The CDR3 spells CASRSTGDYGYTF. In DNA, the CDR3 is TGTGCCAGCAGGTCAACAGGGGACTATGGCTACACCTTC.

The V gene is TRBV12-5, the J gene TRBJ2-3, with 9 bases matching TRBD1. Unmatched junction bases numbered 5, after V lost 7 bases and J lost 0 bases. Germline CDR1 LGHNT, CDR2 FRNRAP. The CDR3 totals 15 residues. The DNA of the CDR3 is TGTGCTAGTGACCGGACAGGGGCCAGCACAGATACGCAGTATTTT. This codes for CASDRTGASTDTQYF.

The sample holds one count of this clone. This sequence joins TRBV4-2 and TRBJ1-2; 9 nucleotides agree with TRBD1. This CDR3 region has 16 residues. The germline gives CDR1 LGHNA, CDR2 YNFKEQ. The junction had 6 bases not matched to a gene; V was cut back by 0 bases and J by 4 bases. CDR3 sequence: CASSQDLTGGGYGYTF. The CDR3 region has the DNA TGTGCCAGCAGCCAAGATCTTACAGGGGGCGGCTATGGCTACACCTTC.

The rearrangement links TRBV5-1 to TRBJ2-5, with a tentative D call TRBD1 (5 bases). The CDR3 totals 14 residues. Between the trimmed V and J ends, which lost 0 bases and 3 bases, there was a span of 9 bases. The V gene's germline CDR1 is SGHRS and CDR2 YFSETQ. The CDR3 DNA reads as TGCGCCAGCAGCTTGGGGCTAGGGGAAGAGACCCAGTACTTC. Protein product: CASSLGLGEETQYF.

CDR3 in amino acids: CASNAGPVGEAFF. The DNA of the CDR3 is TGTGCCAGCAATGCAGGGCCGGTTGGTGAAGCTTTCTTT. This rearrangement joins TRBV28 to TRBJ1-1; maybe TRBD1 (5 bases). There are 13 residues in the CDR3. Germline values: CDR1 MDHEN, CDR2 SYDVKM. V lost 7 bases, J lost 7 bases, and 16 bases lay in between.

The chain has TRBV21-1 and TRBJ2-2; the table's D call of TRBD1 was not tested on the DNA. TRBV21-1 represents a pseudogene. CDR3 length equals 16 residues. The CDR3 loop reads CASSKGEGGISGELFF. The CDR3 DNA reads TGTGCCAGCAGCAAAGGGGAAGGGGGCATATCCGGGGAGCTGTTTTTT.

The rearrangement links TRBV29-1 to TRBJ1-5, with 7 bases lining up with TRBD1. CDR3 size: 12 residues. Losses at the gene ends were 6 bases for V and 6 bases for J; bases not matched to a gene: 5. In germline, CDR1 is SQVTM, CDR2 ANQGSEA. DNA of the CDR3: TGCAGCGTCGGAGGGGGCGGTCAGCCCCAGCATTTT. This translates into CSVGGGGQPQHF.

The chain joins TRBV5-4 to TRBJ2-2; TRBD2 aligns across 9 bases. CDR1 and CDR2 (germline): SGHNT, YYREEE (reference sequence). CDR3 size: 16 residues. V was clipped by 4 bases and J by 2 bases; unmatched bases: 6. The CDR3 region is CASSPPSGINTGELFF. DNA for the CDR3: TGTGCCAGCAGCCCGCCTAGCGGGATAAACACCGGGGAGCTGTTTTTT.

The chain carries TRBV5-4 and TRBJ1-2, with 8 bases identical to TRBD1. The CDR3 runs 15 residues. V lost 4 bases to trimming and J lost 6 bases; unmatched junction nucleotides: 11. Germline V gene sequence: CDR1 SGHNT, CDR2 YYREEE (reference sequence). CDR3 nucleotide sequence: TGTGCCAGCAGCGGACAGGGAGAAGGACCTCATGGCTACACCTTC. This gives the protein CASSGQGEGPHGYTF.

This clone appeared a few times. The chain combines TRBV7-6 with TRBJ1-1, with 7 bases aligning to TRBD1. Germline V CDR1 and CDR2: SGHVS, FNYEAQ. V lost 1 base and J lost 1; bases outside the gene matches: 3. This CDR3 region has 15 residues. The CDR3 coding sequence is TGTGCCAGCAGCTTAGTATCAGGGGGGAACACTGAAGCTTTCTTT. It codes for CASSLVSGGNTEAFF.

The rearrangement links TRBV5-1 to TRBJ2-7; 15 bases line up with TRBD2. After removal of 2 bases from V and 6 bases from J, the junction contained 12 bases not matched to a gene. The CDR3 is 18 amino acids. CDR1 is SGHRS, CDR2 YFSETQ, per germline. The CDR3 nucleotides read TGCGCCAGCAGCTTTATTGGGACTAGCGGGGGGCTGCGGGGCGAGCAGTACTTC. It is translated as CASSFIGTSGGLRGEQYF.

The CDR3 DNA sequence: TGTGCCAGCAGCTTGTACGGGACAGGGGATTCACCCCTCCACTTT. Translating gives CASSLYGTGDSPLHF. This chain joins TRBV5-4 and TRBJ1-6, with 10 positions matching TRBD1. The CDR3 consists of 15 residues. CDR1 SGHNT and CDR2 YYREEE come from the germline V gene (reference sequence). V shed 1 base, J shed 8 bases, and the junction held 3 bases outside the gene matches.

The genes are TRBV11-3 and TRBJ1-3; D uncertain. There are 14 residues in the CDR3. Per the germline V gene, CDR1 is SGHNT and CDR2 is YENEEA. V was cut by 1 base and J by 1 base, with 5 bases left in between. Here the CDR3 DNA reads TGTGCCAGCAGCTTAGGAGGTTCTGGAAACACCATATATTTT. Translated: CASSLGGSGNTIYF.